The 19 T cell receptor beta chains given below trace back to one sample, sequenced in a study of cytomegalovirus exposure and HLA in healthy donors (TCRdb year 2017). The library relied on the immunoSEQ multiplex PCR assay. A mixture of 60 forward primers for TCR Vbeta segments and 13 reverse primers for TCR Jbeta segments was used in the multiplex PCR. TCRdb provides this immuneACCESS table in a form limited to in-frame rearrangements. Some clones are lacking; in checked studies, under half of them reflect an unresolved V gene, and why the rest are absent is not known. This sample comprises about 75,000 clones, roughly 78% of them detected only once. The ten largest account for under 2% of the sample. Sequencing input: PBMCs. The receptors were gathered from a man between 18 and 29 years old in good health and CMV-seronegative.

J is TRBJ1-2 and V is TRBV28, with a weak D call TRBD1 (5 bases). Germline V gives CDR1 MDHEN, CDR2 SYDVKM. The length of the CDR3 is 15 residues. V lost 6 bases, J lost 0 bases, and 14 bases lay in between. CDR3 loop: CASSPGGGANYGYTF. Here the CDR3 DNA reads TGTGCCAGCAGCCCGGGGGGTGGCGCTAACTATGGCTACACCTTC.

This clone was counted once. The chain joins TRBV7-3 to TRBJ2-1, with 10 bases matching TRBD2. The V and J ends lost 5 bases and 4 bases, in that order; junction bases with no gene match: 5. CDR3 length: 15 amino acids. In germline, CDR1 is SGHTA, CDR2 FQGTGA. Here the CDR3 reads CASSTGLAAYNEQFF. The DNA for the CDR3 is TGTGCCAGCAGCACTGGACTAGCGGCATACAATGAGCAGTTCTTC.

The chain employs TRBV7-2 and TRBJ2-7; 14 bases agree with TRBD2. The CDR3 consists of 19 residues. V dropped 1 base and J dropped 5; count of bases not matched to a gene: 13. Germline CDR1 is SGHTA and CDR2 is FQGNSA. The CDR3 loop is CASSLGGLAGGHIRDEQYF. CDR3 sequence (DNA): TGTGCCAGCAGCTTAGGAGGACTAGCGGGAGGCCACATAAGGGACGAGCAGTACTTC. Filled out from reference TRBV7-2 and TRBJ2-7, the complete variable domain reads GAGVSQSPSNKVTEKGKDVELRCDPISGHTALYWYRQSLGQGLEFLIYFQGNSAPDKSGLPSDRFSAERTGGSVSTLTIQRTQQEDSAVYLCASSLGGLAGGHIRDEQYFGPGTRLTVT.

The DNA of the CDR3 is TGTGCCACCAGCAGGACTCGGACTAGCGGGGGGGGACGGCAAGAGACCCAGTACTTC. Residues: CATSRTRTSGGGRQETQYF. The chain employs TRBV15 and TRBJ2-5; 15 bases map to TRBD2. Germline V CDR1 and CDR2: LNHNV, YYDKDF (reference sequence). The V segment lost 3 bases and the J segment 2 bases; nucleotides outside the gene matches: 10. The CDR3 totals 19 residues.

The chain couples TRBV5-1 to TRBJ2-2; possible D gene TRBD1, 5 bases. The CDR3 contains 11 residues. The V gene lost 6 bases and the J gene lost 10 bases, with 10 bases spanning the gap. Germline V CDR1 and CDR2: SGHRS, YFSETQ. CDR3 sequence (DNA): TGCGCCAGCACTTACGGACAGGAGCTGTTTTTT. As protein: CASTYGQELFF.

This chain uses TRBV19 with TRBJ2-5, with a weak D call TRBD1 (6 bases). Germline-derived CDR1 and CDR2 are LNHDA and SQIVND (reference sequence). The CDR3 extends over 13 amino acids. The V and J ends lost 6 bases and 2 bases respectively, with 10 bases between them. The chain's CDR3 is CASRRDIQETQYF. In DNA form, the CDR3 reads TGTGCCAGTAGACGGGACATACAAGAGACCCAGTACTTC.

The chain links TRBV4-1 to TRBJ1-2, with D possibly matching TRBD1 (5 bases). V was clipped by 4 bases and J by 4 bases, with 22 bases between them. Germline CDR1 and CDR2: MGHRA and YSYEKL. The CDR3 has 17 amino acids. CDR3 nucleotides: TGCGCCAGCAGCCCTCTGACGGGAAGAGGCGGGGGCTATGGCTACACCTTC. Protein sequence: CASSPLTGRGGGYGYTF.

This chain links TRBV5-5 with TRBJ1-5, with no clear D. This CDR3 is built from 13 residues. Trimming took 1 base from V and 7 from J, leaving 9 bases between them. Germline V gives CDR1 SGHKS, CDR2 YYEKEE (reference sequence). CDR3 loop: CASSLQAGQPQHF. For the CDR3, the DNA is TGTGCCAGCAGCTTGCAAGCGGGGCAGCCCCAGCATTTT.

This clone was seen more than once but under ten times. The chain carries TRBV5-6 and TRBJ2-7; D is possibly TRBD2 (7 bases). The CDR3 is made up of 17 amino acids. Between the trimmed V and J ends, which lost 0 bases and 3 bases, there was a span of 19 bases. In germline, CDR1 is SGHDT, CDR2 YYEEEE. CDR3 in DNA: TGTGCCAGCAGCTTGGTGGGTTCGGCGGGGGCCCTCTACGAGCAGTACTTC. This codes for CASSLVGSAGALYEQYF.

The chain uses TRBV6-4 and TRBJ2-7, with 10 bases aligning to TRBD2. This CDR3 is 13 amino acids long. J gave up 3 bases and V 4 bases, and 0 bases lay outside the gene matches. Germline-derived CDR1 and CDR2 are MRHNA and SNTAGT. CDR3 bases: TGTGCCAGCAGTGGACTAGCGGGCTACGAGCAGTACTTC. It is translated as CASSGLAGYEQYF.

The V and J genes are TRBV27 and TRBJ2-1; 10 positions match TRBD2. CDR3 size: 15 residues. Unmatched junction bases numbered 6, after V lost 6 bases and J lost 4 bases. Germline lookup yields CDR1 MNHEY and CDR2 SMNVEV (reference sequence). The CDR3 spells CASSWTSGIYNEQFF. The CDR3 nucleotides are TGTGCCAGCAGCTGGACTAGCGGAATTTACAATGAGCAGTTCTTC.

The rearrangement joins TRBV7-9 to TRBJ1-1; TRBD1 might be the D (6 bases). The germline gives CDR1 SEHNR, CDR2 FQNEAQ (reference sequence). The CDR3 runs 12 residues. V lost 1 base and J lost 11, with 11 bases in between. The CDR3 DNA reads as TGTGCCAGCAGCTTAGGTTCAGGGGCGGCTTTCTTT. The encoded protein is CASSLGSGAAFF.

This clone showed up just once. The chain is built from TRBV7-8 and TRBJ2-2; a weak D match, TRBD2 (5 bases). CDR1 and CDR2 (germline): SGHVS, FQNEAQ. This CDR3 is 13 amino acids long. V shed 10 bases and J shed 6 bases, with 15 bases lying between them. The CDR3 DNA reads as TGTGCCACCCGCCTAGGAGGTTCCGGGGAGCTGTTTTTT. Translation gives CATRLGGSGELFF.

This chain links TRBV10-3 with TRBJ1-1; TRBD1 matches at 7 bases. Germline V gene sequence: CDR1 ENHRY, CDR2 SYGVKD. Trimming cost V 6 bases and J 2 bases; bases outside gene matches: 6. This CDR3 is built from 14 residues. The CDR3 spells CAIRGTGVNTEAFF. The CDR3, as DNA: TGTGCCATCAGGGGCACAGGGGTAAACACTGAAGCTTTCTTT.

The gene calls are TRBV28 and TRBJ2-3; D is unclear. From germline, CDR1 is MDHEN and CDR2 SYDVKM. V was pared by 1 base and J by 2 bases, with 7 bases between. The CDR3 covers 14 residues. DNA of the CDR3: TGTGCCAGCAGTTTATTGTCTATCACAGATACGCAGTATTTT. This translates into CASSLLSITDTQYF.

Comment on this clone: At the DNA level, this CDR3 is encoded by other sequences in the same sample as well. The rearrangement links TRBV21-1 to TRBJ2-5; TRBD1 is taken as the D call from the table, unchecked against the DNA. TRBV21-1 is listed as a pseudogene. This CDR3 region has 15 residues. The CDR3 DNA is TGTGCCAGCCTGGGAACAGGGGAAATCCAGGAGACCCAGTACTTC. Amino acids: CASLGTGEIQETQYF.

This chain links TRBV28 with TRBJ1-5; 9 bases are a match to TRBD1. The germline V gene encodes CDR1 MDHEN and CDR2 SYDVKM. Germline trimming cut 8 bases from V and 5 bases from J; bases unmatched to any gene: 19. The CDR3 totals 18 residues. The CDR3 DNA reads as TGTGCCAGCCACAGGGCCCCGAGAGGGGGACAGGGCTATCAGCCCCAGCATTTT. As protein: CASHRAPRGGQGYQPQHF.

The chain couples TRBV28 to TRBJ1-1; TRBD1 might be the D (6 bases). CDR3 length: 15 amino acids. Trimming pared 3 bases from V and 5 bases from J, leaving 16 bases between. Germline assignment: CDR1 MDHEN and CDR2 SYDVKM. The CDR3: CASSFRGGVRTEAFF. The CDR3, as DNA: TGTGCCAGCAGTTTTCGGGGGGGCGTGCGGACTGAAGCTTTCTTT.

J is TRBJ1-4 and V is TRBV30; 7 positions agree with TRBD1. Germline values: CDR1 GTSNPN, CDR2 SVGIG (reference sequence). V was pared by 4 bases and J by 7 bases, with 6 bases of the junction left unmatched. This CDR3 has 13 residues. Here the CDR3 reads CAWTGQVGEKLFF. For the CDR3, the DNA is TGTGCCTGGACCGGACAGGTCGGTGAAAAACTGTTTTTT.